This TCR beta chain was sequenced for a study of cytomegalovirus exposure and HLA in healthy donors. Study-wide context: A prior analysis found 117 million unique TCR beta sequences from roughly 180 million T cells.

PCR was performed using 60 Vbeta and 13 Jbeta primers. Clones were sequenced by immunoSEQ multiplex PCR, and TCRdb holds only the in-frame ones, with some missing. The sample lists about 210,000 clones, roughly 80% occurring once. Of note for this clone: Its antigen is not identified.

General study findings and limits: Later on, analysis showed that most CMV-associated TCR beta chains appeared to be HLA-restricted. Across donors, sequencing depth was assumed by presence/absence analyses to be roughly uniform. Reported findings show TCR beta sequences accurately forecast HLA-A and HLA-B alleles in most subjects.

The sequencing sample was made of PBMCs. The receptor comes from a middle-aged man in good health and CMV-seropositive.

The chain's CDR3 is CASSEFGGETGELFF. CDR3 DNA: TGTGCCAGCAGTGAGTTCGGCGGGGAAACCGGGGAGCTGTTTTTT. This chain uses TRBV6-4 with TRBJ2-2; a possible D gene is TRBD2 (6 bases). This CDR3 is built from 15 residues. CDR1 is MRHNA, CDR2 SNTAGT, per germline. Trimming took off 3 bases at V and 5 bases at J, with 13 bases between the two ends.